This T cell receptor (beta chain) was sequenced in a study of T cell clonality in common variable immunodeficiency. Study outcomes and limitations: What drives increased CVID clonality needs T cell subpopulation sequencing. Shared TCRbeta clones were fewer between CVID subjects than controls. In common variable immunodeficiency, TCR beta chains reportedly carried fewer deletions and N-nucleotide insertions. CVID subjects showed higher TCRbeta clonality than healthy controls.

Method: immunoSEQ multiplex PCR; TCRdb's copy keeps in-frame clones and lacks some. The sample has approximately 42,000 clones, none seen only once. CDR3 size: 14 residues. V lost 7 bases and J 2 bases, leaving 17 bases between the germline ends. In germline, CDR1 is DFQATT, CDR2 SNEGSKA (reference sequence). This clone was seen many times. Its antigen is not known. The observed sequence ends 3 residues before the CDR3 terminus, with the missing tail filled in from the germline J gene. This chain links TRBV20-1 with TRBJ2-5; D gene uncertain. The TCR sequence derives from a person between 18 and 70 years old in good health. Material for sequencing was peripheral blood mononuclear cells. The CDR3 loop reads CSVQPGTDQETQYF. The sequenced CDR3 bases are TGCAGTGTCCAGCCCGGTACAGATCAAGAGACC.